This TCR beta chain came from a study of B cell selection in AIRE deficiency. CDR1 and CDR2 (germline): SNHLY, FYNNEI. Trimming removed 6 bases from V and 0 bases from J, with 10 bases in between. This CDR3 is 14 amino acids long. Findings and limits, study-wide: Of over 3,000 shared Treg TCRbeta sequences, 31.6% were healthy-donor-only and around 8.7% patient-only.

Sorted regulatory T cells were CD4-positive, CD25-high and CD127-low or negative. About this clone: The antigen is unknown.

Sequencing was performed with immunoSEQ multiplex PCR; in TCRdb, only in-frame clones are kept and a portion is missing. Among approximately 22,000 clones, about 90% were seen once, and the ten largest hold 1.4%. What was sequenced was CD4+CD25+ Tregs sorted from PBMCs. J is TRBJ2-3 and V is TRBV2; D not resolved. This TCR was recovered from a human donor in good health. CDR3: CASRTVLSTDTQYF. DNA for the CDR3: TGTGCCAGCAGGACTGTTCTAAGCACAGATACGCAGTATTTT.